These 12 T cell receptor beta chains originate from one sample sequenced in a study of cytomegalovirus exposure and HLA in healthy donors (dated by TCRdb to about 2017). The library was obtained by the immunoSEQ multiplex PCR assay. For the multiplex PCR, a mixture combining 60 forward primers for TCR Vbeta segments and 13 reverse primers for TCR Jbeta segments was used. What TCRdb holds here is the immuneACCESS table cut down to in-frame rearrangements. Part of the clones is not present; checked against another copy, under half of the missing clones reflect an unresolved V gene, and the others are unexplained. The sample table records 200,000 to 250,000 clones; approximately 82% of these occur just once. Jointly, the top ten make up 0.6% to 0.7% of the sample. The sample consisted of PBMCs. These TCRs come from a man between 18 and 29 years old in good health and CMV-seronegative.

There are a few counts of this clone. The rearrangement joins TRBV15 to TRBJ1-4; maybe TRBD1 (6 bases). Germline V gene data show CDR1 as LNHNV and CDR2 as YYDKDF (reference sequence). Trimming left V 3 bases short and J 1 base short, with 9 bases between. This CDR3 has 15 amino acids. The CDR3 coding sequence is TGTGCCACCAGCAGCCCGACAGGAACTAATGAAAAACTGTTTTTT. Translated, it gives CATSSPTGTNEKLFF.

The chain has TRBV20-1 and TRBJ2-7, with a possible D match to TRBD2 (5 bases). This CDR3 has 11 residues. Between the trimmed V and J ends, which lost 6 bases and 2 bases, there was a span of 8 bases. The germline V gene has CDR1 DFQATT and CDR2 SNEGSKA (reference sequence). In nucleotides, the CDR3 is TGCAGTGCCGGGATGGCCTACGAGCAGTACTTC. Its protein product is CSAGMAYEQYF.

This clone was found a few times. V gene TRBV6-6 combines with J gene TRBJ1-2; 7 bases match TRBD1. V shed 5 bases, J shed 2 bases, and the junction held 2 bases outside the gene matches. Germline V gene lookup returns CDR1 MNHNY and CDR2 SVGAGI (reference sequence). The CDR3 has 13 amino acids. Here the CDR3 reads CASSPDRNYGYTF. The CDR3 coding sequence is TGTGCCAGCAGTCCGGACAGGAACTATGGCTACACCTTC.

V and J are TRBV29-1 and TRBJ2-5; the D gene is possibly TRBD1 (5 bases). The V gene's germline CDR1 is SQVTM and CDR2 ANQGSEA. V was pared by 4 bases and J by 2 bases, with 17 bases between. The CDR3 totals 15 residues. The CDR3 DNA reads TGCAGCGTTGTAGTTCGGCCGCAGGGACAAGAGACCCAGTACTTC. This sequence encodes CSVVVRPQGQETQYF.

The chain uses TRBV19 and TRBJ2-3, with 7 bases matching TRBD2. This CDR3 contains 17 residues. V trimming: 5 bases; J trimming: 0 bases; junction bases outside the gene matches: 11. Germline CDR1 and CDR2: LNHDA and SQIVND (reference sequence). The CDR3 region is CASSGLTAGPSTDTQYF. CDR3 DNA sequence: TGTGCCAGTAGTGGCCTGACAGCGGGGCCTAGCACAGATACGCAGTATTTT.

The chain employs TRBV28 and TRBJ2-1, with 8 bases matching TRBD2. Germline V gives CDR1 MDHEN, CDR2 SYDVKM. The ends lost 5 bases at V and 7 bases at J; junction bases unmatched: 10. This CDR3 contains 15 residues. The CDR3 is CASSPAGGRFNEQFF. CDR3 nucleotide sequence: TGTGCCAGCAGTCCCGCCGGCGGGAGGTTTAATGAGCAGTTCTTC.

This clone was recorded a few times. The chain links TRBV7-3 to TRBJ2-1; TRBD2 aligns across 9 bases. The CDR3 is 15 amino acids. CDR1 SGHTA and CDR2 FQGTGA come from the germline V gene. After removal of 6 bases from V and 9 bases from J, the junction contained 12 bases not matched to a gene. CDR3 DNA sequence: TGTGCCAGCAGTGTAACCGGGGGTAGCGGGAGTGAGCAGTTCTTC. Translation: CASSVTGGSGSEQFF.

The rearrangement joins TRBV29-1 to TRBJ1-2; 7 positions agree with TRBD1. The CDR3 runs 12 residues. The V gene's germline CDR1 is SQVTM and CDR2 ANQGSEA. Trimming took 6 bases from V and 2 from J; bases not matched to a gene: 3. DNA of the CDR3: TGCAGCGTCGAGACAGGGAACTATGGCTACACCTTC. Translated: CSVETGNYGYTF.

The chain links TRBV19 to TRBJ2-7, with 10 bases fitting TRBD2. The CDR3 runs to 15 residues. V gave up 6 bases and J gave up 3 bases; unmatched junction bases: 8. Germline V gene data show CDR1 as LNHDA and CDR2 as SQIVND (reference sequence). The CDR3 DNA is TGTGCCAGTAGCTTGGGACTAGCGAGCTACTACGAGCAGTACTTC. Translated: CASSLGLASYYEQYF.

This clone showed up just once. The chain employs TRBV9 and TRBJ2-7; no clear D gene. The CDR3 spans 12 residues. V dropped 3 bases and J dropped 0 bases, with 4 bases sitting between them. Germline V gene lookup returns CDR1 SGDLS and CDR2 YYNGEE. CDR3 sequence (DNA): TGTGCCAGCAGCGCGAGCTCCTACGAGCAGTACTTC. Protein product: CASSASSYEQYF.

CDR3 sequence reads: CASTETGSRNEQYF. The CDR3 region has the DNA TGTGCCAGCACCGAGACAGGGTCCCGGAACGAGCAGTACTTC. The chain is built from TRBV2 and TRBJ2-7, with 7 bases aligning to TRBD1. From germline, CDR1 is SNHLY and CDR2 FYNNEI. The CDR3 consists of 14 residues. With 7 bases clipped from V and 5 bases from J, the junction kept 11 bases outside the gene matches.

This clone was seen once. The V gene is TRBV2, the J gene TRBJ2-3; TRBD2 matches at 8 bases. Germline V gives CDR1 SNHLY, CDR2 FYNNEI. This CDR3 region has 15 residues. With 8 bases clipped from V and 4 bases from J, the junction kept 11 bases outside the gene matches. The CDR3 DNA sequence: TGTGCCAGCTCCCAACTGTTCGGGGGGGCAGATACGCAGTATTTT. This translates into CASSQLFGGADTQYF.